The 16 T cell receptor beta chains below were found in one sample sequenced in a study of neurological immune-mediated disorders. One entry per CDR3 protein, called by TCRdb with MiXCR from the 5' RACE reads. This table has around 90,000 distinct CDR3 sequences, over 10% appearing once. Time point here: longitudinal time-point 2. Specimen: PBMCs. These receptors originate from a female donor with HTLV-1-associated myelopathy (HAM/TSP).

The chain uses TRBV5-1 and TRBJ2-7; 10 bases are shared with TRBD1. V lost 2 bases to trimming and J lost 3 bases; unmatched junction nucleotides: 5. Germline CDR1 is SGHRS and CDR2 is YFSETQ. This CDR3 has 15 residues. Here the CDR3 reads CASSFLDRGHYEQYF. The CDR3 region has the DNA TGCGCCAGCAGCTTCTTAGACAGGGGGCACTACGAGCAGTACTTC.

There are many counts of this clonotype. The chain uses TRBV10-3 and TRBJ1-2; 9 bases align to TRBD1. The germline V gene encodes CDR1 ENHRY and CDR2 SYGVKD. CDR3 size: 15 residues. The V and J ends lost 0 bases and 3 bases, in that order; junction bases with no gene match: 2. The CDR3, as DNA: TGTGCCATCAGTGAGTCGGGACAGGGATACTATGGCTACACCTTC. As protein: CAISESGQGYYGYTF.

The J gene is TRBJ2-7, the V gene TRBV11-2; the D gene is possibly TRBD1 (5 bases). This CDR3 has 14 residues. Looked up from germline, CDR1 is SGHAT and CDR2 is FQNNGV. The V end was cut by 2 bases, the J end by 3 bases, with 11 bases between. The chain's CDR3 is CASSLIDRGYEQYF. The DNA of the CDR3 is TGTGCCAGCAGCTTAATCGATAGGGGCTACGAGCAGTACTTC.

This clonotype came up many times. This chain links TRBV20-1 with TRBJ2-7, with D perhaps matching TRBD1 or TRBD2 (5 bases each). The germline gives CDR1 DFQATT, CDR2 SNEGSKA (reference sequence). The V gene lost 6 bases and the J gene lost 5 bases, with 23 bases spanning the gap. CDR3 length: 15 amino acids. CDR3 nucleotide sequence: TGCAGTGCCAGCCGGTCGGGGCAGGGCGTGAACGAGCAGTACTTC. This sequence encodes CSASRSGQGVNEQYF.

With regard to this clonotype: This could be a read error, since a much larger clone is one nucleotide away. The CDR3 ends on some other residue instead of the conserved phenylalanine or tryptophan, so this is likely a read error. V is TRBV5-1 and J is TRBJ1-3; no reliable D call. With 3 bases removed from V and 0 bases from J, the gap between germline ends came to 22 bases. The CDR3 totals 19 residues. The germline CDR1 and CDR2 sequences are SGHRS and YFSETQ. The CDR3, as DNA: TGCGCCAGCAGCTCCGATCCCGAACGTGGTGCCCACTCTGGAAACACCATATATGTT. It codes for CASSSDPERGAHSGNTIYV.

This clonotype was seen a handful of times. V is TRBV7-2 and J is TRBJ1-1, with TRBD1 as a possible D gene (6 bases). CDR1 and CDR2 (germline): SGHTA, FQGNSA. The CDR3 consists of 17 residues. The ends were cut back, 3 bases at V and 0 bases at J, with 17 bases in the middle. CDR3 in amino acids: CASSFRTLEGVNTEAFF. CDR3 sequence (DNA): TGTGCCAGCAGCTTCCGGACATTGGAGGGGGTGAACACTGAAGCTTTCTTT. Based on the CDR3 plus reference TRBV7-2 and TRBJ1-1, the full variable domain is GAGVSQSPSNKVTEKGKDVELRCDPISGHTALYWYRQSLGQGLEFLIYFQGNSAPDKSGLPSDRFSAERTGGSVSTLTIQRTQQEDSAVYLCASSFRTLEGVNTEAFFGQGTRLTVV.

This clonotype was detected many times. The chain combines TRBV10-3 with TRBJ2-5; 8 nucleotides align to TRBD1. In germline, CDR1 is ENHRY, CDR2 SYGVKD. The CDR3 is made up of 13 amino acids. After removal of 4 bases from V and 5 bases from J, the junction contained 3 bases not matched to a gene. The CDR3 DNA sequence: TGTGCCATCAGTGGGACAGGGAGGGAGACCCAGTACTTC. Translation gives CAISGTGRETQYF.

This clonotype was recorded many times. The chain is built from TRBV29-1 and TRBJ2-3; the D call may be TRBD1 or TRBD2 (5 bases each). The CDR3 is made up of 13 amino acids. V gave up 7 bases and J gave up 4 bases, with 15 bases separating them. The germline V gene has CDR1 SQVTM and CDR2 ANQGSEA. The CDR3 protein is CSAPGRYSDTQYF. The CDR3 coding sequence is TGCAGCGCCCCGGGACGTTACTCAGATACGCAGTATTTT.

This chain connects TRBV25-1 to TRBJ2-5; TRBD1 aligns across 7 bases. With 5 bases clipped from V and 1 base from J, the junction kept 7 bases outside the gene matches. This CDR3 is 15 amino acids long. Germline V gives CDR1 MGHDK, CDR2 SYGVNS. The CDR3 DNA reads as TGTGCCAGCAGTCTTAACCGGGACAGCCAAGAGACCCAGTACTTC. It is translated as CASSLNRDSQETQYF.

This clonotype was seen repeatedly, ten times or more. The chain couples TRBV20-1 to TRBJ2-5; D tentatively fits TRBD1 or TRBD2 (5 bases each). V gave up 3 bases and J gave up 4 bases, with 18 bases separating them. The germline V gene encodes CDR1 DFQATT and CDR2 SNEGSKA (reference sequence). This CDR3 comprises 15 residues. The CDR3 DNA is TGCAGTGCTAGTAGGTCGGGAACAGGTGGAGAGACCCAGTACTTC. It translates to CSASRSGTGGETQYF.

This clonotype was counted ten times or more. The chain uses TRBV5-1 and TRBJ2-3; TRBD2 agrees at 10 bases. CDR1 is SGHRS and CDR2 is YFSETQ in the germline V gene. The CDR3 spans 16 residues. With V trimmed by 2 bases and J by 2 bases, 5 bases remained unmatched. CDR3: CASSLPLAGVTDTQYF. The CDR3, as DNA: TGCGCCAGCAGCTTACCGCTAGCGGGGGTCACAGATACGCAGTATTTT.

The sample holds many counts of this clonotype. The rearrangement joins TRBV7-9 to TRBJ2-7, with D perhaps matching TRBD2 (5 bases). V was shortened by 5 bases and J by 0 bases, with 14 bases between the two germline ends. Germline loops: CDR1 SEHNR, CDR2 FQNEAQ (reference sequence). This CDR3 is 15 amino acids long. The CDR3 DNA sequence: TGTGCCAGCAGCGCCTCCCGGGGAAGCTCCTACGAGCAGTACTTC. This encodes CASSASRGSSYEQYF.

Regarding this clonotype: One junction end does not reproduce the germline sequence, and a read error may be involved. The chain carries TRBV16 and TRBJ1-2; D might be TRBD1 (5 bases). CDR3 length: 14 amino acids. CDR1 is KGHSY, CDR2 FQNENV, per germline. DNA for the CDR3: TGTGCCAGCAGCCTGCCTGGCAGGGCCTATGTCTACACCTTC. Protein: CASSLPGRAYVYTF.

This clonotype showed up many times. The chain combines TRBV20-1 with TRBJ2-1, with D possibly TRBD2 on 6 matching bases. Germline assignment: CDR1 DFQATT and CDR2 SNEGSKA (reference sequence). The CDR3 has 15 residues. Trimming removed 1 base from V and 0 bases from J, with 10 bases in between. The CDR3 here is CSARGAGLSYNEQFF. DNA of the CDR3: TGCAGTGCTAGAGGGGCGGGGCTCTCCTACAATGAGCAGTTCTTC.

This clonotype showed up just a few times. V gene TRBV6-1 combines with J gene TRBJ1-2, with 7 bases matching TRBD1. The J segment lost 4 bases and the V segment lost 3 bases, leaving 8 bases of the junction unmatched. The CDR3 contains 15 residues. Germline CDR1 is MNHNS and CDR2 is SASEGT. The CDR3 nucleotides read TGTGCCAGCAGTGATGACAGGGCGAAGGTCTATGGCTACACCTTC. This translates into CASSDDRAKVYGYTF.

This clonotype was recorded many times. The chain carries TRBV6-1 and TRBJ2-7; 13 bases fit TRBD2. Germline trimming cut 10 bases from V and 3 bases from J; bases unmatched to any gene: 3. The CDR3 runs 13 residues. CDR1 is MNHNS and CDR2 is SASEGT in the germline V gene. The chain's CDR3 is CATGLAGNYEQYF. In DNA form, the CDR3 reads TGTGCCACGGGACTAGCGGGGAACTACGAGCAGTACTTC.